Following are 28 T cell receptor beta chains from one sample sequenced in a study of CD8 T cells in ankylosing spondylitis. Points from the study as a whole: A motif in TCR beta, a set of under ten highly homologous variants, appeared characteristic of ankylosing spondylitis blood.

Antigens for these TCRs are unknown. TCRdb analysed the 5' RACE reads with MiXCR anew, one entry per CDR3 protein. The sample holds 350,000 to 450,000 distinct CDR3 sequences, roughly a quarter seen once. The sequenced sample consisted of blood, either unsorted or a sorted T cell fraction (not recorded which). The source of these receptors is a male donor with ankylosing spondylitis.

The chain joins TRBV12-3 or TRBV12-4 to TRBJ1-1; 10 bases line up with TRBD1. This CDR3 is 17 amino acids long. V dropped 5 bases and J dropped 0; count of bases not matched to a gene: 9. CDR3 coding DNA: TGTGCCAGCAGTCTAAGACAGGGGGCGAGAATGAACACTGAAGCTTTCTTT. It translates to CASSLRQGARMNTEAFF.

This clonotype turned up a few times. The junction does not match germline at one end; this may be a read error. This chain links TRBV20-1 with TRBJ1-2; D might be TRBD1 (5 bases). The germline gives CDR1 DFQATT, CDR2 SNEGSKA (reference sequence). CDR3 length: 12 amino acids. CDR3: CSAPEDNQLLLF. CDR3 sequence (DNA): TGCAGTGCTCCCGAGGACAACCAGCTCCTGCTTTTC.

The V and J genes are TRBV11-2 and TRBJ2-1; unclear D gene. Germline assignment: CDR1 SGHAT and CDR2 FQNNGV. The CDR3 is 12 amino acids. Trimming shortened V by 6 bases and J by 7 bases, and 10 bases separated the two germline ends. CDR3 coding DNA: TGTGCCAGCAGTCAGCAGTGGAATGAGCAGTTCTTC. The encoded protein is CASSQQWNEQFF.

This clonotype was counted once. The chain links TRBV20-1 to TRBJ1-1; no definite D call. Germline V lookup: CDR1 DFQATT, CDR2 SNEGSKA (reference sequence). The CDR3 sequence is 13 residues long. The V gene lost 6 bases and the J gene lost 0 bases, with 11 bases spanning the gap. DNA for the CDR3: TGCAGTGCCTCGACCGATTTGAACACTGAAGCTTTCTTT. It yields the protein CSASTDLNTEAFF.

This clonotype was counted only a few times. The chain joins TRBV18 to TRBJ1-4, with 8 positions matching TRBD1. Per the germline V gene, CDR1 is KGHSH and CDR2 is LQKENI. Germline trimming cut 2 bases from V and 7 bases from J; bases unmatched to any gene: 9. The CDR3 runs to 16 residues. The CDR3 DNA reads TGTGCCAGCTCACCAGGACAGGGAAAAGGAGGTGAAAAACTGTTTTTT. The encoded protein is CASSPGQGKGGEKLFF.

The rearrangement links TRBV10-3 to TRBJ1-2; possible D gene TRBD1, 5 bases. Germline CDR1 is ENHRY and CDR2 is SYGVKD. This CDR3 comprises 15 residues. Trimming left V 0 bases short and J 4 bases short, with 12 bases between. Written as DNA, the CDR3 is TGTGCCATCAGTGAGTCGACGGGGGTGAGCTATGGCTACACCTTC. The encoded protein is CAISESTGVSYGYTF.

This clonotype was found once. The chain links TRBV6-2 or TRBV6-3 to TRBJ2-2; D remains ambiguous. The CDR3 length is 17 residues. Trimming took off 4 bases at V and 0 bases at J, with 15 bases between the two ends. CDR1 is MNHEY, CDR2 SVGEGT, per germline. CDR3 residues: CASSWVLLMANTGELFF. Written as DNA, the CDR3 is TGTGCCAGCAGTTGGGTCTTACTCATGGCGAACACCGGGGAGCTGTTTTTT.

V usage is TRBV5-1 and J usage is TRBJ2-1, with 7 bases lining up with TRBD2. Unmatched junction bases numbered 9, after V lost 4 bases and J lost 5 bases. CDR3 size: 15 residues. Germline assignment: CDR1 SGHRS and CDR2 YFSETQ. In DNA, the CDR3 is TGCGCCAGCAGCAGGGATGGGCGGGAGAACAATGAGCAGTTCTTC. This codes for CASSRDGRENNEQFF.

This clonotype was observed a few times. This rearrangement joins TRBV5-1 to TRBJ1-1; a possible D gene is TRBD1 (5 bases). The CDR3 runs to 16 residues. The germline V gene has CDR1 SGHRS and CDR2 YFSETQ. V lost 4 bases, J lost 7 bases, and 23 bases lay in between. The CDR3 DNA sequence: TGCGCCAGCAGCCCCGACGGGACTAAAATCCGTGGTGAAGCTTTCTTT. Protein: CASSPDGTKIRGEAFF.

This clonotype was detected only a few times. The genes are TRBV5-1 and TRBJ2-7; 7 bases are shared with TRBD1. The germline V gene encodes CDR1 SGHRS and CDR2 YFSETQ. V lost 0 bases and J lost 5; bases outside the gene matches: 14. The CDR3 consists of 17 residues. CDR3 sequence: CASSLASRQGSIDEQYV. Here the CDR3 DNA reads TGCGCCAGCAGCTTGGCTTCGAGACAGGGTAGCATTGACGAGCAGTACGTC.

This clonotype was counted a few times. This chain links TRBV5-1 with TRBJ2-1; 8 nucleotides align to TRBD2. CDR3 length equals 15 residues. The trim removed 7 bases at V and 4 bases at J, leaving 10 bases unmatched. Germline CDR1 is SGHRS and CDR2 is YFSETQ. This CDR3 is CASDRSGNAYNEQFF. The CDR3 DNA reads as TGCGCCAGCGACCGTAGCGGGAATGCGTACAATGAGCAGTTCTTC.

The genes are TRBV11-3 and TRBJ1-1, with 8 nucleotides matching TRBD1. The V and J ends lost 6 bases and 4 bases, in that order; junction bases with no gene match: 7. Looked up from germline, CDR1 is SGHNT and CDR2 is YENEEA. The CDR3 totals 14 residues. For the CDR3, the DNA is TGTGCCAGCAGGTGGACAGGGTCAAGCACTGAAGCTTTCTTT. Encoded protein: CASRWTGSSTEAFF.

This clonotype was detected only a few times. The chain has TRBV29-1 and TRBJ2-5, with D unclear. V shed 5 bases and J shed 5 bases, with 15 bases lying between them. Per germline, CDR1 SQVTM and CDR2 ANQGSEA. The CDR3 has 13 amino acids. The DNA for the CDR3 is TGCAGCGTTACGTTGAAGAACACTGAGACCCAGTACTTC. Its translation: CSVTLKNTETQYF.

This clonotype occurred a few times. The chain carries TRBV12-3 or TRBV12-4 and TRBJ2-1; TRBD2 might be the D (5 bases). The CDR3 contains 14 residues. V lost 6 bases, J lost 0 bases, and 9 bases lay in between. CDR3 sequence: CASRGTSSYNEQFF. The CDR3 DNA reads TGTGCCAGCAGGGGCACTAGCTCCTACAATGAGCAGTTCTTC.

This clonotype was seen ten or more times. The rearrangement uses TRBV5-1 and TRBJ2-7, with TRBD2 identical over 9 bases. The junction had 9 bases not matched to a gene; V was cut back by 2 bases and J by 6 bases. The CDR3 sequence is 15 residues long. Germline V CDR1 and CDR2: SGHRS, YFSETQ. The CDR3 region is CASSLTSGPRFEQYV. In DNA, the CDR3 is TGCGCCAGCAGCTTAACTAGCGGGCCACGTTTCGAGCAGTACGTC.

This chain links TRBV3-1 with TRBJ1-1; no firm D call. Per the germline V gene, CDR1 is LGHDT and CDR2 is YNNKEL (reference sequence). This CDR3 is 13 amino acids long. The V end was cut by 1 base, the J end by 4 bases, with 7 bases between. CDR3 sequence reads: CASSQVSGTEAFF. Written as DNA, the CDR3 is TGTGCCAGCAGCCAAGTATCGGGCACTGAAGCTTTCTTT.

The rearrangement uses TRBV11-2 and TRBJ1-1; D remains ambiguous. CDR1 is SGHAT, CDR2 FQNNGV, per germline. CDR3 length equals 11 residues. Trimming cost V 8 bases and J 10 bases, with 14 bases left between them. The CDR3 DNA sequence: TGTGCCAGCCACCAGGAGAAACGAGCTTTCTTT. It encodes CASHQEKRAFF. Full variable domain (missing parts from reference TRBV11-2 and TRBJ1-1): EAGVAQSPRYKIIEKRQSVAFWCNPISGHATLYWYQQILGQGPKLLIQFQNNGVVDDSQLPKDRFSAERLKGVDSTLKIQPAKLEDSAVYLCASHQEKRAFFGQGTRLTVV.

This clonotype was detected many times. A read error may account for a junction end that differs from germline. The rearrangement joins TRBV5-1 to TRBJ2-1; 11 bases match TRBD1. From germline, CDR1 is SGHRS and CDR2 YFSETQ. This CDR3 spans 14 amino acids. CDR3 amino acids: CASSLGQGGNEQFF. DNA for the CDR3: TGTGCCAGCAGCTTGGGACAGGGGGGCAATGAGCAGTTCTTC.

In this sample, this clonotype turned up a few times. V usage is TRBV14 and J usage is TRBJ1-4; TRBD1 is a possible D gene (5 bases). V was shortened by 3 bases and J by 3 bases, with 14 bases between the two germline ends. Germline V gives CDR1 SGHDN, CDR2 FVKESK. CDR3 length: 16 amino acids. The CDR3 sequence is CASSHPRRGANEKLFF. CDR3 bases: TGTGCCAGCAGCCATCCCCGAAGAGGGGCTAATGAAAAACTGTTTTTT.

This clonotype has ten or more counts. The CDR3 DNA reads TGTGCCAGCAGCCAAGAGTGGAGGATATCTAACTATGGCTACACCTTC. It translates to CASSQEWRISNYGYTF. The V call is TRBV4-2, the J call TRBJ1-2, with no clear D. The V and J ends lost 0 bases and 0 bases respectively, with 11 bases between them. CDR3 length equals 16 residues. CDR1 LGHNA and CDR2 YNFKEQ come from the germline V gene.

This clonotype came up a few times. The chain carries TRBV28 and TRBJ2-3; TRBD1 is a possible D gene (6 bases). V was trimmed by 5 bases and J by 4 bases, leaving 10 bases between them. Germline loops: CDR1 MDHEN, CDR2 SYDVKM. The CDR3 runs to 13 residues. The CDR3 protein is CASSLQGPDTQYF. The CDR3 DNA reads TGTGCCAGCAGTCTACAGGGCCCAGATACGCAGTATTTT.

J is TRBJ1-6 and V is TRBV6-5, with D possibly TRBD1 on 5 matching bases. Germline values: CDR1 MNHEY, CDR2 SVGAGI. The CDR3 is 17 amino acids. The V and J ends lost 2 bases and 10 bases respectively, with 21 bases between them. This CDR3 reads CASSYSPGTLVRSPLHF. DNA of the CDR3: TGTGCCAGCAGTTACAGCCCCGGGACGTTGGTCCGGTCACCCCTCCACTTT.

The chain recombines TRBV21-1 with TRBJ2-1; the table's D call, TRBD1, was not checked against the DNA. TRBV21-1 is tagged as a pseudogene. This CDR3 region has 15 residues. This CDR3 is CASSKDRSTYNEQFF. CDR3 in DNA: TGTGCCAGCAGCAAAGACAGGTCCACCTACAATGAGCAGTTCTTC.

This clonotype was counted between two and nine times. The chain uses TRBV6-5 and TRBJ2-3; D unclear. The V end lost 2 bases, the J end lost 2 bases, and 11 bases lay between the germline ends. Germline CDR1 reads MNHEY; CDR2 reads SVGAGI. This CDR3 spans 15 amino acids. The CDR3 region has the DNA TGTGCCAGCAGTTACGGCGGTAGATACACAGATACGCAGTATTTT. It encodes CASSYGGRYTDTQYF.

On this clonotype itself: Germline and junction disagree at one end, which may indicate a read error. The genes are TRBV20-1 and TRBJ2-1, with 7 nucleotides matching TRBD2. Germline values: CDR1 DFQATT, CDR2 SNEGSKA (reference sequence). The CDR3 runs to 12 residues. The DNA of the CDR3 is TGCAGTGCAAGAGGCGGGGGCAATGAGCAGTTCTTC. This codes for CSARGGGNEQFF.

This clonotype was counted between two and nine times. The chain has TRBV5-1 and TRBJ2-1, with D unclear. This CDR3 has 14 amino acids. Germline loops: CDR1 SGHRS, CDR2 YFSETQ. V lost 5 bases and J lost 2, with 11 bases in between. The CDR3 reads CASRDPVTYNEQFF. The DNA for the CDR3 is TGCGCCAGCAGGGACCCGGTCACCTACAATGAGCAGTTCTTC.

This clonotype was seen more than once but under ten times. J is TRBJ2-7 and V is TRBV7-8, with TRBD2 identical over 9 bases. This CDR3 is built from 16 residues. The ends lost 8 bases at V and 7 bases at J; junction bases unmatched: 18. Germline lookup yields CDR1 SGHVS and CDR2 FQNEAQ. The CDR3 nucleotides read TGTGCCAGCGTCCCTGGGAGGAGCGGGAGGCCCAGAGAGCAGTACTTC. Translation: CASVPGRSGRPREQYF.

This chain links TRBV5-1 with TRBJ2-2; D gene unclear. Per germline, CDR1 SGHRS and CDR2 YFSETQ. With 2 bases removed from V and 6 bases from J, the gap between germline ends came to 11 bases. This CDR3 has 14 residues. CDR3 DNA: TGCGCCAGCAGCTTAATCCCGGCTGCCGGGGAGCTGTTTTTT. Translation: CASSLIPAAGELFF.